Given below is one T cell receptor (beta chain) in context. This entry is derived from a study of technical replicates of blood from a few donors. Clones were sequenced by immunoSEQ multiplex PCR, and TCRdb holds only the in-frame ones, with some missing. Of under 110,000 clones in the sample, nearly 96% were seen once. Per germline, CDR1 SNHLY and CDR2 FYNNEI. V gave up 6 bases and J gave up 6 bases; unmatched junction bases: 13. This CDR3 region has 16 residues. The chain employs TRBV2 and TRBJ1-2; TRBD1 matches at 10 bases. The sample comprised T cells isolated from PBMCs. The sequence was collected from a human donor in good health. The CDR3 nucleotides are TGTGCCAGCAGCAGAGAACCGACAGGGGGCGTTCATGGCTACACCTTC. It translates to CASSREPTGGVHGYTF.